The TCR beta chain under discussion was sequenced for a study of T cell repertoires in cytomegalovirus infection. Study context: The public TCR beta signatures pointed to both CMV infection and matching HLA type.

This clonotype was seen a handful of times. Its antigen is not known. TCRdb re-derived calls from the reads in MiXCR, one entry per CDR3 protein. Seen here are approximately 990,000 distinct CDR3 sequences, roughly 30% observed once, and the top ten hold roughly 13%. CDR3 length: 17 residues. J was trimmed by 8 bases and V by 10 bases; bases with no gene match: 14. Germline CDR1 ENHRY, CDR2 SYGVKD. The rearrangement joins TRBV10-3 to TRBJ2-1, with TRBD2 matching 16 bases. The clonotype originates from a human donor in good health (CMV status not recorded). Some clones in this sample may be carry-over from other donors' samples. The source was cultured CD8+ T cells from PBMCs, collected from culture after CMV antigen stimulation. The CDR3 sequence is CATWTGTSGGARDEQFF. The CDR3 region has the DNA TGTGCCACTTGGACAGGGACTAGCGGGGGGGCCAGAGATGAGCAGTTCTTC.